What follows is one T cell receptor (beta chain) and its context. The CDR3 is 13 residues long. Trimming cost V 6 bases and J 5 bases, with 14 bases left between them. Per the germline V gene, CDR1 is LGHDT and CDR2 is YNNKEL (reference sequence). Among Cohort 3 donors, those recovered had two negative PCRs, clearance, or symptom resolution. The data stem from a study of blood T cell repertoires in COVID-19. Repertoires were generated with immunoSEQ multiplex PCR, while TCRdb's copy carries only in-frame clones and drops some. The repertoire holds around 480,000 clones, with around 87% as singletons. Source material: PBMCs or T cells enriched from blood (not recorded which). The receptor's source is a woman younger than 35 who had recovered from COVID-19. The gene calls are TRBV3-1 (or the pseudogene TRBV3-2) and TRBJ2-7; D is possibly TRBD2 (6 bases). This CDR3 is CASRLGGADEQYF. In DNA form, the CDR3 reads TGTGCCAGCAGGCTCGGCGGGGCTGACGAGCAGTACTTC.